A single sample gave rise to the 21 T cell receptor beta chains below, sequenced in a study of blood T cells in healthy people across ages. Primed by a sample-barcoded 5' primer and a J-beta primer mix, a second PCR proceeded for 7 to 11 cycles. From the 5' RACE reads, TCRdb called clonotypes with MiXCR, one entry per CDR3 protein. Of 1.6 million or so distinct CDR3 sequences in the sample, around 35% were seen once. Sequencing input: blood. These receptors came from a woman in her thirties in good health.

DNA of the CDR3: TGTGCCAGCAGTGCAACTGGATGGATTGGTGAAAAACTGTTTTTT. Amino acids: CASSATGWIGEKLFF. The chain joins TRBV6-1 to TRBJ1-4; D not certain. In germline, CDR1 is MNHNS, CDR2 SASEGT. CDR3 size: 15 residues. V lost 4 bases and J 7 bases, leaving 16 bases between the germline ends.

This sequence joins TRBV4-1 and TRBJ2-3, with TRBD2 identical over 7 bases. The V gene end was trimmed by 1 base and the J gene end by 2 bases; junction bases not matched to a gene: 6. Germline CDR1 MGHRA, CDR2 YSYEKL. The CDR3 length is 16 residues. As DNA, the CDR3 is TGCGCCAGCAGCCAAGGGGCGGGAGAGTTCACAGATACGCAGTATTTT. Protein product: CASSQGAGEFTDTQYF.

This clonotype came up many times. The chain links TRBV27 to TRBJ2-1; 7 nucleotides line up with TRBD1. Losses at the gene ends were 3 bases for V and 4 bases for J; bases not matched to a gene: 3. The CDR3 runs 14 residues. Germline V gives CDR1 MNHEY, CDR2 SMNVEV (reference sequence). The CDR3 DNA reads as TGTGCCAGCAGTTTGGGACAGCCATACAATGAGCAGTTCTTC. This encodes CASSLGQPYNEQFF.

This clonotype was counted only a few times. The genes are TRBV20-1 and TRBJ2-3, with TRBD2 matching over 11 bases. The germline V gene encodes CDR1 DFQATT and CDR2 SNEGSKA (reference sequence). J gave up 5 bases and V 0 bases, and 7 bases lay outside the gene matches. The CDR3 has 16 amino acids. The CDR3 nucleotides are TGCAGTGCTAGAGACGGTCTAGCGGGAGGCCTAGATACGCAGTATTTT. It translates to CSARDGLAGGLDTQYF.

In its sample, this clonotype was seen many times. This chain links TRBV18 with TRBJ2-3; a possible D gene is TRBD2 (6 bases). Germline values: CDR1 KGHSH, CDR2 LQKENI. The CDR3 extends over 13 amino acids. V was clipped by 5 bases and J by 2 bases, with 8 bases between them. CDR3 region: CASSGGVTDTQYF. Written as DNA, the CDR3 is TGTGCCAGCTCAGGAGGGGTCACAGATACGCAGTATTTT.

The chain joins TRBV20-1 to TRBJ2-5; possible D gene TRBD2, 6 bases. This CDR3 has 12 amino acids. Germline-derived CDR1 and CDR2 are DFQATT and SNEGSKA (reference sequence). The V gene lost 4 bases and the J gene lost 11 bases, with 17 bases spanning the gap. The CDR3 loop is CSAIDRRREQYF. CDR3 DNA: TGCAGTGCTATAGATAGGCGCCGGGAGCAGTACTTC.

This clonotype has a handful of counts. The genes are TRBV20-1 and TRBJ2-2; 7 bases agree with TRBD1. Looked up from germline, CDR1 is DFQATT and CDR2 is SNEGSKA (reference sequence). V lost 6 bases to trimming and J lost 3 bases; unmatched junction nucleotides: 4. The CDR3 loop spans 13 amino acids. CDR3 DNA sequence: TGCAGTGCCGTGACAGGGCACACCGGGGAGCTGTTTTTT. It codes for CSAVTGHTGELFF.

Concerning this clonotype: Relative to the germline gene, one junction end is altered; a read error may explain this. The V and J genes are TRBV6-1 and TRBJ2-5; a possible D gene is TRBD1 (5 bases). This CDR3 spans 14 amino acids. Germline V gives CDR1 MNHNS, CDR2 SASEGT. The CDR3 loop reads CASSLWGQQGTQYF. In DNA form, the CDR3 reads TGTGCCAGCAGTTTGTGGGGCCAACAAGGGACCCAGTACTTC.

The chain recombines TRBV11-2 with TRBJ2-2; TRBD2 might be the D (5 bases). V dropped 5 bases and J dropped 4 bases, with 11 bases sitting between them. Germline CDR1 SGHAT, CDR2 FQNNGV. This CDR3 comprises 14 residues. DNA for the CDR3: TGTGCCAGCAGCAAAAGGACTCTCACCGGGGAGCTGTTTTTT. It yields the protein CASSKRTLTGELFF.

The chain carries TRBV20-1 and TRBJ2-5, with 7 bases fitting TRBD1. V trimming: 8 bases; J trimming: 0 bases; junction bases outside the gene matches: 6. Per germline, CDR1 DFQATT and CDR2 SNEGSKA (reference sequence). The CDR3 totals 13 residues. CDR3: CSTLQGNQETQYF. The CDR3 DNA sequence: TGCAGTACCCTACAGGGGAACCAAGAGACCCAGTACTTC.

The chain joins TRBV3-1 to TRBJ1-4, with a tentative D call TRBD1 (6 bases). This CDR3 region has 16 residues. Trimming cost V 4 bases and J 0 bases, with 12 bases left between them. Germline V gene data show CDR1 as LGHDT and CDR2 as YNNKEL (reference sequence). This chain's CDR3 is CASSPGHFATNEKLFF. The CDR3, as DNA: TGTGCCAGCAGCCCGGGACATTTTGCAACTAATGAAAAACTGTTTTTT.

This chain uses TRBV28 with TRBJ2-7; D is undetermined. V was pared by 6 bases and J by 3 bases, with 12 bases between. CDR1 and CDR2 from the germline V gene are MDHEN and SYDVKM. The CDR3 has 13 residues. The CDR3 nucleotides are TGTGCCAGCAGCCCTGTTATCCACTACGAGCAGTACTTC. This gives the protein CASSPVIHYEQYF.

The chain combines TRBV6-1 with TRBJ2-7; D uncertain. This CDR3 has 14 residues. Trimming removed 1 base at V and 0 bases at J, with 7 bases between. Germline V gene sequence: CDR1 MNHNS, CDR2 SASEGT. This CDR3 is CASSEDVRSYEQYF. CDR3 DNA: TGTGCCAGCAGTGAAGACGTGCGCTCCTACGAGCAGTACTTC.

This clonotype was found a few times. The genes are TRBV5-1 and TRBJ2-5; D not resolved. The CDR3 loop spans 14 amino acids. Trimming removed 4 bases from V and 5 bases from J, with 15 bases in between. From germline, CDR1 is SGHRS and CDR2 YFSETQ. The CDR3 coding sequence is TGCGCCAGCAGCGTGCAGGATGGTGGGGAGACCCAGTACTTC. Translation gives CASSVQDGGETQYF.

The table lists this clonotype with a few counts. DNA of the CDR3: TGTGCCACCGGCTGGAGTAGCGGGGGGGCTGGTGAGCAGTTCTTC. This codes for CATGWSSGGAGEQFF. This sequence joins TRBV25-1 and TRBJ2-1, with TRBD2 identical over 11 bases. V was clipped by 10 bases and J by 9 bases; unmatched bases: 14. Germline values: CDR1 MGHDK, CDR2 SYGVNS. The length of the CDR3 is 15 residues.

The V call is TRBV20-1, the J call TRBJ2-3; 7 bases are shared with TRBD2. Germline assignment: CDR1 DFQATT and CDR2 SNEGSKA (reference sequence). The CDR3 is 14 residues long. The V and J ends lost 3 bases and 3 bases, in that order; junction bases with no gene match: 6. The CDR3 nucleotides are TGCAGTGCTAGGGGGAGGGAGTGGACAGATACGCAGTATTTT. It is translated as CSARGREWTDTQYF.

The CDR3 nucleotides read TGTGCCAGCAGCCAAGTTTCCCCCCATACGCAGTATTTT. Its protein is CASSQVSPHTQYF. This chain links TRBV3-1 with TRBJ2-3; D uncertain. V lost 1 base to trimming and J lost 7 bases, with 9 bases between them. The CDR3 contains 13 residues. The germline V gene encodes CDR1 LGHDT and CDR2 YNNKEL (reference sequence).

The chain employs TRBV27 and TRBJ1-1; D not resolved. Trimming took off 4 bases at V and 5 bases at J, with 11 bases between the two ends. The germline CDR1 and CDR2 sequences are MNHEY and SMNVEV (reference sequence). This CDR3 has 13 amino acids. CDR3 sequence reads: CASSWALGTEAFF. In DNA, the CDR3 is TGTGCCAGCAGTTGGGCCCTGGGAACTGAAGCTTTCTTT.

The sample holds a few counts of this clonotype. This sequence joins TRBV20-1 and TRBJ2-7, with 10 nucleotides matching TRBD2. Looked up from germline, CDR1 is DFQATT and CDR2 is SNEGSKA (reference sequence). CDR3 length equals 14 residues. J gave up 2 bases and V 2 bases, and 3 bases lay outside the gene matches. The CDR3 region is CSARPGLAAYEQYF. The DNA of the CDR3 is TGCAGTGCTAGACCCGGACTAGCGGCCTACGAGCAGTACTTC.

This chain links TRBV6-6 with TRBJ1-5; perhaps TRBD1 as D (5 bases). Germline values: CDR1 MNHNY, CDR2 SVGAGI (reference sequence). Trimming shortened V by 5 bases and J by 6 bases, and 8 bases separated the two germline ends. This CDR3 is 12 amino acids long. CDR3 sequence (DNA): TGTGCCAGCAGTCAGGGAGTTCAGCCCCAGCATTTT. Its protein product is CASSQGVQPQHF.

This clonotype was seen ten or more times. The gene calls are TRBV20-1 and TRBJ2-5; TRBD2 aligns across 7 bases. The CDR3 runs 13 residues. The germline V gene has CDR1 DFQATT and CDR2 SNEGSKA (reference sequence). Trimming at V came to 1 base and at J to 2 bases, leaving 1 base not matched to a gene. The CDR3 DNA reads as TGCAGTGCTAGAGTGGGGGGGCAAGAGACCCAGTACTTC. Translating it yields CSARVGGQETQYF.